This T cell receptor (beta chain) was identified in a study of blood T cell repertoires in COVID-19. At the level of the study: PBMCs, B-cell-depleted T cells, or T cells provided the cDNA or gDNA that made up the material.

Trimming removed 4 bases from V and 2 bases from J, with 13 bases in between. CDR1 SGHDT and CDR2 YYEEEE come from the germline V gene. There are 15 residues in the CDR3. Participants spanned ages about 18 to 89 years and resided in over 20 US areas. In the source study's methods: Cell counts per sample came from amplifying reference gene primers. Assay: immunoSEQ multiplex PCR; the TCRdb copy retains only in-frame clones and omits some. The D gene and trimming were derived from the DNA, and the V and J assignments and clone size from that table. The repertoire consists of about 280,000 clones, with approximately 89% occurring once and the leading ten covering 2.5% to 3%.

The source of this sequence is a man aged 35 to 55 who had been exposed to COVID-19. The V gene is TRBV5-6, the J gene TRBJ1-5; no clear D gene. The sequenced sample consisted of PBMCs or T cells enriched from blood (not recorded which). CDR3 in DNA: TGTGCCAGCAGCCGTGGCTCCCTGGGCAATCAGCCCCAGCATTTT. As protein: CASSRGSLGNQPQHF. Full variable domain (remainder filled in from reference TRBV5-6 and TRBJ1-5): DAGVTQSPTHLIKTRGQQVTLRCSPKSGHDTVSWYQQALGQGPQFIFQYYEEEERQRGNFPDRFSGHQFPNYSSELNVNALLLGDSALYLCASSRGSLGNQPQHFGDGTRLSIL.